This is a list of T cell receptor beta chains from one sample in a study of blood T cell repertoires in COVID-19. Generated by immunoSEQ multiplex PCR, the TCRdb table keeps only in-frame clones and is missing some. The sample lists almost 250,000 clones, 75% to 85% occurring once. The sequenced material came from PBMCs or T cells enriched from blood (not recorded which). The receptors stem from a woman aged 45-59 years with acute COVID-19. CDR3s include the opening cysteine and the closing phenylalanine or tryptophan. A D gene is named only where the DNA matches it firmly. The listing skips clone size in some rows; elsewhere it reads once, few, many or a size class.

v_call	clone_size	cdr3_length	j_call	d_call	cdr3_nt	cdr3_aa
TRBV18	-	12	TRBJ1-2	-	TGTGCCAGCTCACCCGACAGACATGGCTACACCTTC	CASSPDRHGYTF
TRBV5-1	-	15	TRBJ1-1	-	TGCGCCAGCAGCTTGGATGGCAGGGAGAACACTGAAGCTTTCTTT	CASSLDGRENTEAFF
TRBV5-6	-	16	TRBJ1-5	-	TGTGCCAGCAGCTTGGGACTCCCAGGGGGCAATCAGCCCCAGCATTTT	CASSLGLPGGNQPQHF
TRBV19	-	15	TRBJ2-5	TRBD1	TGTGCCAGTAGTATAATGAGGGGGCGAGAGGAGACCCAGTACTTC	CASSIMRGREETQYF
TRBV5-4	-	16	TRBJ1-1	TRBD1	TGTGCCAGCAGTTTAGACATGGACAGGGGGAACACTGAAGCTTTCTTT	CASSLDMDRGNTEAFF
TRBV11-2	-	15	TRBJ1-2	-	TGTGCCAGCAGCCTCTCACAGGGAGACATGGGTGGCTACACCTTC	CASSLSQGDMGGYTF
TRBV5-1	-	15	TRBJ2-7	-	TGCGCCAGCAGCTTGGATACAGGCCTCTCCTACGAGCAGTACTTC	CASSLDTGLSYEQYF
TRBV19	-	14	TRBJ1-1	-	TGTGCCAGTAGTACCAGGGCGGTGAACACTGAAGCTTTCTTT	CASSTRAVNTEAFF
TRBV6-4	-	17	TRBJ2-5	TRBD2	TGTGCCAGGAATCCAGGGCTAGCGGGGGCCATCCAAGAGACCCAGTACTTC	CARNPGLAGAIQETQYF
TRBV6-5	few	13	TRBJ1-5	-	TGTGCCAGCAGTTTGGGGGCGAATCAGCCCCAGCATTTT	CASSLGANQPQHF
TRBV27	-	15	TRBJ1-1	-	TGTGCCAGCAGTTTGAGCGGACAGTGGAACACTGAAGCTTTCTTT	CASSLSGQWNTEAFF
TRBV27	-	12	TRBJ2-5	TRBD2	TGTGCCAGCAGTTTAACGGGGGGGCCCCAGTACTTC	CASSLTGGPQYF
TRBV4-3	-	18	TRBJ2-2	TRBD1	TGCGCCAGCAGCCAAGCATCACAGGGGTACGCGAACACCGGGGAGCTGTTTTTT	CASSQASQGYANTGELFF
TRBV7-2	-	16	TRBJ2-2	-	TGTGCCAGCAGCGAGTATGGGGGCTCAGGCACCGGGGAGCTGTTTTTT	CASSEYGGSGTGELFF
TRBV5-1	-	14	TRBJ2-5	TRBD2	TGCGCCAGCAGCTTGGAGCGGGGCGAGGAGACCCAGTACTTC	CASSLERGEETQYF
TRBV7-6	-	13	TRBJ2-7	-	TGTGCCAGCAGCTTGACAGGAGTCGGCGAGCAGTACTTC	CASSLTGVGEQYF
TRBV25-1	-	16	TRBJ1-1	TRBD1	TGTGCCAGCAGTGTTGGGACAGGGGGCGTGAACACTGAAGCTTTCTTT	CASSVGTGGVNTEAFF